Described below is a single T cell receptor (beta chain) sequence and its context. Its antigen is currently unknown. Quantitative 5'-RACE with molecular barcodes was used to make the TCR beta libraries. Via MiXCR, TCRdb re-called the 5' RACE reads, giving one row per CDR3 protein. The sample holds about 220,000 distinct CDR3 sequences, about 16% seen once. The data are from a study of CD8 T cells in ankylosing spondylitis. CDR1 and CDR2 from the germline V gene are LNHDA and SQIVND (reference sequence). With V trimmed by 10 bases and J by 5 bases, 13 bases remained unmatched. This CDR3 comprises 15 residues. Study-level results: Among TCR beta sequences, a motif of eight highly homologous variants appeared characteristic of ankylosing spondylitis blood. Prior literature has documented some motif variants in synovial fluid and blood from reactive arthritis. In peripheral blood, disease-linked CD8+ clones occurred at relatively low frequencies.

Sequenced input: blood, either unsorted or a sorted T cell fraction (not recorded which). This rearrangement joins TRBV19 to TRBJ2-1; 8 nucleotides align to TRBD2. The sequence was obtained from a male donor with ankylosing spondylitis. DNA for the CDR3: TGTGCCACCACAAACTATGCGGGAGGAGACAATGAGCAGTTCTTC. It specifies CATTNYAGGDNEQFF.